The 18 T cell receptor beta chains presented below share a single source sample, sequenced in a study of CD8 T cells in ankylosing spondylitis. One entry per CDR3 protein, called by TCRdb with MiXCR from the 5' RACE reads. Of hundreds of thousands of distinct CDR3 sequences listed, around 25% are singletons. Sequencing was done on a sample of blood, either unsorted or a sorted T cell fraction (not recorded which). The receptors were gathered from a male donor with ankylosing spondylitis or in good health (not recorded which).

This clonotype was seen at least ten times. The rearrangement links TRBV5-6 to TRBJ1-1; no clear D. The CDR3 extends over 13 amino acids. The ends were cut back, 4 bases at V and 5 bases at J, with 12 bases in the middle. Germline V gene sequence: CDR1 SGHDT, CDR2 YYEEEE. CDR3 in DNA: TGTGCCAGCAGCCGTGAGGTGTCAACTGAAGCTTTCTTT. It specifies CASSREVSTEAFF.

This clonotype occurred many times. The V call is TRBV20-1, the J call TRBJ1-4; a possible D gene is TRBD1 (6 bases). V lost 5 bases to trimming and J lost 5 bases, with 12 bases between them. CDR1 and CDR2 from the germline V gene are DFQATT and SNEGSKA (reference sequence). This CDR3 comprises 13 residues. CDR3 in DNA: TGCAGTGCTCGGGGACACGCGAATGAAAAACTGTTTTTT. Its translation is CSARGHANEKLFF.

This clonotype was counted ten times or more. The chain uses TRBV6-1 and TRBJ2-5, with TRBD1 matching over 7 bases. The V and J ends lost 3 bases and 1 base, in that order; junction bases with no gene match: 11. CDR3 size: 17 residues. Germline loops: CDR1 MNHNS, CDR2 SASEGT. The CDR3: CASSDGTAKTRQETQYF. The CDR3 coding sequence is TGTGCCAGCAGTGACGGGACAGCGAAGACTCGCCAAGAGACCCAGTACTTC.

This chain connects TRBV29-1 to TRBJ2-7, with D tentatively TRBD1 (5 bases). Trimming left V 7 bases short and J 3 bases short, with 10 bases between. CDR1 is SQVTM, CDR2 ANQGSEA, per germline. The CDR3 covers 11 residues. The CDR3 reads CSATTGYEQYF. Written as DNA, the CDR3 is TGCAGCGCCACAACAGGCTACGAGCAGTACTTC.

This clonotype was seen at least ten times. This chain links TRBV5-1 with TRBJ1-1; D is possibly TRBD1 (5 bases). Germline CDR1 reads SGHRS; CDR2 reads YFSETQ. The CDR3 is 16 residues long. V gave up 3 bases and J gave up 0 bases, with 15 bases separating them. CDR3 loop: CASSWGGRQMNTEAFF. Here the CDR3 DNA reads TGCGCCAGCAGCTGGGGGGGACGCCAGATGAACACTGAAGCTTTCTTT.

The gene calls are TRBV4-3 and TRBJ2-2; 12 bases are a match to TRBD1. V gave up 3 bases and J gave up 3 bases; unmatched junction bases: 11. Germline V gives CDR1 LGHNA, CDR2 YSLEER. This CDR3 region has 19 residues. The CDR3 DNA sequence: TGCGCCAGCAGCCAGGAAGCAGGGACAGGGGGCGCATACACCGGGGAGCTGTTTTTT. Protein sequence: CASSQEAGTGGAYTGELFF.

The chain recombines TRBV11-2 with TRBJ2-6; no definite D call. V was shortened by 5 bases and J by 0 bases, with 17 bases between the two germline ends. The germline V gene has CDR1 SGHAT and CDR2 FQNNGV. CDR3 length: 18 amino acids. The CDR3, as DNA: TGTGCCAGCAGCATTACAGTCATTCGAACCTCTGGGGCCAACGTCCTGACTTTC. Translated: CASSITVIRTSGANVLTF.

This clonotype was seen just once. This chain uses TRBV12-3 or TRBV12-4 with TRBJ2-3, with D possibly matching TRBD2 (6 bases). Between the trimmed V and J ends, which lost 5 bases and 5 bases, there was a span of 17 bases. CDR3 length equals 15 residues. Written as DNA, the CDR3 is TGTGCCAGCAGTCCCTTGACCCGAGCGGGAGATACGCAGTATTTT. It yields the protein CASSPLTRAGDTQYF.

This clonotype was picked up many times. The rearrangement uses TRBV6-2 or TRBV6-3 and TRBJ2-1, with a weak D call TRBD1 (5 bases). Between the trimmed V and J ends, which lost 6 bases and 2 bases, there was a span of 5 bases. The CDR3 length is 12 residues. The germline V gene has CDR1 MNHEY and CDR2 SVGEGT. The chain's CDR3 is CASRTAYNEQFF. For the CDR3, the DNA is TGTGCCAGCAGGACAGCCTACAATGAGCAGTTCTTC.

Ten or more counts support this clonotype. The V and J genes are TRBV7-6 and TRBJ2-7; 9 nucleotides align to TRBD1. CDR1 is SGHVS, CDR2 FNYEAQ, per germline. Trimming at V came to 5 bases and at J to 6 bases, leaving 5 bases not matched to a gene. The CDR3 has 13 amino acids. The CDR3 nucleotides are TGTGCCAGCAGCGTTTACAGGGGGCGCGAGCAGTACTTC. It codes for CASSVYRGREQYF.

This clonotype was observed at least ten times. CDR3 coding DNA: TGTGCCAGCAGCCGAGGGACAGGGGGCAGTCAAGGTGAAAAACTGTTTTTT. This sequence encodes CASSRGTGGSQGEKLFF. This chain links TRBV11-2 with TRBJ1-4, with 12 bases identical to TRBD1. The CDR3 has 17 residues. Germline CDR1 reads SGHAT; CDR2 reads FQNNGV. V was pared by 5 bases and J by 7 bases, with 11 bases of the junction left unmatched.

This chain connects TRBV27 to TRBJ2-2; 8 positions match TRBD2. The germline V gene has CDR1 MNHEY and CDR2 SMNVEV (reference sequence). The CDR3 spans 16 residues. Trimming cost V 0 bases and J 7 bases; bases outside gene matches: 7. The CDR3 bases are TGTGCCAGCAGTTTATCTAGCGGGATCGATGGCGGGGAGCTGTTTTTT. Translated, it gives CASSLSSGIDGGELFF.

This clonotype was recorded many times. CDR3 bases: TGTGCCAGCAGCCCCCAATCCCCTCCAGGTTACTACAATGAGCAGTTCTTC. Its protein product is CASSPQSPPGYYNEQFF. V and J are TRBV9 and TRBJ2-1, with D unresolved. The CDR3 is 17 residues long. Germline values: CDR1 SGDLS, CDR2 YYNGEE. V lost 4 bases, J lost 3 bases, and 20 bases lay in between. The whole variable domain, filled in from reference TRBV9 and TRBJ2-1, reads DSGVTQTPKHLITATGQRVTLRCSPRSGDLSVYWYQQSLDQGLQFLIQYYNGEERAKGNILERFSAQQFPDLHSELNLSSLELGDSALYFCASSPQSPPGYYNEQFFGPGTRLTVL.

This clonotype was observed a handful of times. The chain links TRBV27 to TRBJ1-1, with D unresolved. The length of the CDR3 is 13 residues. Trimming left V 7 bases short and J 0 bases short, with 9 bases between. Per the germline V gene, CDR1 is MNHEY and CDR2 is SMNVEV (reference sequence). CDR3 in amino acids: CASISGVNTEAFF. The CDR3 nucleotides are TGTGCCAGCATTTCCGGGGTGAACACTGAAGCTTTCTTT.

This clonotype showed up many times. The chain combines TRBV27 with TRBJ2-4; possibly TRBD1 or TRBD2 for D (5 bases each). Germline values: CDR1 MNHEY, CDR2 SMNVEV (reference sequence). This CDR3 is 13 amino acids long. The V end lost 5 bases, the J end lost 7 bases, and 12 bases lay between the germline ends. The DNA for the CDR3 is TGTGCCAGCAGTGGTTTTGAGGGGAACATTCAGTACTTC. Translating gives CASSGFEGNIQYF.

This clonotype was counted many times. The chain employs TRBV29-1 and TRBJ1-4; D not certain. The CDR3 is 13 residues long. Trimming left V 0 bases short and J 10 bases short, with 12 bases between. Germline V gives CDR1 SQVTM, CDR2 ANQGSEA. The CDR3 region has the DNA TGCAGCGTTGAAGATCACGGGGTCCCAAAACTGTTTTTT. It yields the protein CSVEDHGVPKLFF.

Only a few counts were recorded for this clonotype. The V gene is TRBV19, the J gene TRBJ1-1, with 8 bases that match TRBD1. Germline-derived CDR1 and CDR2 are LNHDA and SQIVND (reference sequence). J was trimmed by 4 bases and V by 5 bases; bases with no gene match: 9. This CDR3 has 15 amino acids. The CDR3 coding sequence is TGTGCCAGTAGTTTCGGACAGGGCCTTTTCACTGAAGCTTTCTTT. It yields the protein CASSFGQGLFTEAFF.

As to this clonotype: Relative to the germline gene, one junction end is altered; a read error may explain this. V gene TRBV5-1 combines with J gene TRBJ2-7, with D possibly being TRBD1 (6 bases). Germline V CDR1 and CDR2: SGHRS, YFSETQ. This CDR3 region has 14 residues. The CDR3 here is CASSFYPGAYEQHF. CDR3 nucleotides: TGCGCCAGCAGCTTTTATCCAGGGGCCTACGAGCAGCACTTC.